The rows below give T cell receptor beta chains drawn from one sample of a study of spatial heterogeneity in lung cancer. TCRdb passed the 5' RACE reads through MiXCR, listing each CDR3 protein once. Among 4,000 or so distinct CDR3 sequences listed, 20% to 25% were seen once. Sequencing used normal lung tissue next to the tumor, obtained at surgery. The receptors shown here come from a female donor with early-stage non-small cell lung cancer. CDR3s include the opening cysteine and the closing phenylalanine or tryptophan. Fields, in order: clone size, CDR3 length, V gene, J gene, D gene, CDR3 DNA, CDR3 protein. D genes are given only for firm matches. The size entry is marked missing in some rows and otherwise reads once, few, many or a size class.

-	14	TRBV7-8	TRBJ2-1	TRBD1	TGTGCCAGCAGCTGGGACAGACTGAGGGATGAGCAGTTCTTC	CASSWDRLRDEQFF
many	13	TRBV24-1	TRBJ2-1	-	TGTGCCACCAGTGATTGGACCGCCAATGAGCAGTTCTTC	CATSDWTANEQFF
many	13	TRBV2	TRBJ2-1	-	TGTGCCAGCAGTGCGGTAAACTACAATGAGCAGTTCTTC	CASSAVNYNEQFF
-	14	TRBV19	TRBJ2-1	-	TGTGCCAGTAGTCCAGGGGCCTCCCTAGCTGAGCAGTTCTTC	CASSPGASLAEQFF
-	17	TRBV7-9	TRBJ1-1	-	TGTGCCAGCAGCTTAGTCGGCCAGATCCTCGGGAACACTGAAGCTTTCTTT	CASSLVGQILGNTEAFF
medium-sized	14	TRBV20-1	TRBJ2-5	-	TGCAGTGCTAGAGATGATGCAGGGCAAGAGACCCAGTACTTC	CSARDDAGQETQYF
medium-sized	15	TRBV5-1	TRBJ2-7	-	TGCGCCAGCAGCCTACTACCGACGCCGACCTACGAGCAGTACTTC	CASSLLPTPTYEQYF
many	14	TRBV4-2	TRBJ2-1	TRBD2	TGTGCCAGCACCACTAGCGGAGAATACAATGAGCAGTTCTTC	CASTTSGEYNEQFF
medium-sized	15	TRBV27	TRBJ2-1	TRBD1	TGTGCCAGCAGTTTTGGGACAGGCCCTAGTAATGAGCAGTTCTTC	CASSFGTGPSNEQFF
-	13	TRBV7-9	TRBJ1-6	-	TGTGCCAGCAGCTTGGAAGGGGCTTCACCCCTCCACTTT	CASSLEGASPLHF
medium-sized	15	TRBV7-8	TRBJ2-1	-	TGTGCCAGCAGCTTAAGGGGTCAGACCTACAATGAGCAGTTCTTC	CASSLRGQTYNEQFF
many	16	TRBV13	TRBJ2-1	-	TGTGCCAGCAGCTTAGGCTGGGGGACTGGAAATTATGAGCAGTTCTTC	CASSLGWGTGNYEQFF
medium-sized	14	TRBV20-1	TRBJ2-3	-	TGCAGTGCTGGAGGGGGCGTCAGCACAGATACGCAGTATTTT	CSAGGGVSTDTQYF
many	13	TRBV30	TRBJ2-4	TRBD1	TGTGCCTTGGGACAGGAGGGCAAAAACATTCAGTACTTC	CALGQEGKNIQYF
medium-sized	15	TRBV29-1	TRBJ2-3	-	TGCAGCGTCGATAGCGGAGGGCGTAGCACAGATACGCAGTATTTT	CSVDSGGRSTDTQYF
medium-sized	16	TRBV2	TRBJ2-7	TRBD2	TGTGCCAGCAGTGGTAGCCCTAGCGGGGAGTACTACGAGCAGTACTTC	CASSGSPSGEYYEQYF